What follows are 6 T cell receptor beta chains derived from one specimen sequenced in a study of post-analysis software for immune sequencing data. Incorporated into the TCR beta cDNA libraries were unique molecular identifiers, which served to reduce PCR and sequencing biases. TCRdb redid the calling of the PCR reads with MiXCR, one entry per CDR3 protein. The data show some 260,000 distinct CDR3 sequences, 36% seen once. Their antigens are not known. Study-wide points: When patients were compared with controls, five TRBV segments were more frequent, TRBV5-6, TRBV5-1 and TRBV20-1 among them.

The sample taken for sequencing was blood. These receptors all come from a girl aged 5 to 17 with multiple sclerosis.

The V and J genes are TRBV7-8 and TRBJ2-3; tentative D call: TRBD1 (5 bases). Trimming took off 5 bases at V and 2 bases at J, with 8 bases between the two ends. The CDR3 is 13 amino acids. The germline V gene has CDR1 SGHVS and CDR2 FQNEAQ. The CDR3 DNA reads as TGTGCCAGCAGCACAGGTCCCACAGATACGCAGTATTTT. Translating gives CASSTGPTDTQYF.

There are many counts of this clonotype. The rearrangement links TRBV5-1 to TRBJ2-1; no definite D call. This CDR3 is built from 12 residues. The V gene's germline CDR1 is SGHRS and CDR2 YFSETQ. The ends were cut back, 3 bases at V and 6 bases at J, with 7 bases in the middle. The CDR3 region is CASSSDGNEQFF. The CDR3 DNA reads as TGCGCCAGCAGCTCCGATGGCAATGAGCAGTTCTTC.

The J gene is TRBJ2-1, the V gene TRBV20-1, with TRBD2 matching over 9 bases. Trimming took 2 bases from V and 6 from J; bases not matched to a gene: 5. From germline, CDR1 is DFQATT and CDR2 SNEGSKA (reference sequence). The CDR3 contains 14 residues. CDR3 sequence: CSARRLAEINEQFF. The CDR3 DNA follows: TGCAGTGCTAGAAGACTAGCGGAGATCAATGAGCAGTTCTTC.

Details on this clonotype: Just one base apart from a much larger clone, this may be a read error. The chain couples TRBV5-5 to TRBJ1-6; TRBD1 agrees at 7 bases. Germline CDR1 SGHKS, CDR2 YYEKEE (reference sequence). The CDR3 is 14 amino acids. The CDR3 protein is CASSPGQSNSPPHF. The CDR3 DNA reads TGTGCCAGCAGCCCGGGACAGAGTAATTCACCCCCCCACTTT.

Written as DNA, the CDR3 is TGTGCCAGCAGTTCCCAGACTAGCAGGAGGATCGAGACCCAGTACTTC. Translating gives CASSSQTSRRIETQYF. The gene calls are TRBV27 and TRBJ2-5, with 7 positions matching TRBD2. The J segment lost 5 bases and the V segment lost 4 bases, leaving 13 bases of the junction unmatched. Per germline, CDR1 MNHEY and CDR2 SMNVEV (reference sequence). There are 16 residues in the CDR3.

This clonotype was seen more than once but under ten times. The chain employs TRBV6-1 and TRBJ2-3; D not resolved. Germline V gene data show CDR1 as MNHNS and CDR2 as SASEGT. The ends were cut back, 2 bases at V and 2 bases at J, with 5 bases in the middle. CDR3 length: 13 residues. The CDR3 loop is CASSEHSTDTQYF. The CDR3 DNA reads as TGTGCCAGCAGTGAACACTCCACAGATACGCAGTATTTT.